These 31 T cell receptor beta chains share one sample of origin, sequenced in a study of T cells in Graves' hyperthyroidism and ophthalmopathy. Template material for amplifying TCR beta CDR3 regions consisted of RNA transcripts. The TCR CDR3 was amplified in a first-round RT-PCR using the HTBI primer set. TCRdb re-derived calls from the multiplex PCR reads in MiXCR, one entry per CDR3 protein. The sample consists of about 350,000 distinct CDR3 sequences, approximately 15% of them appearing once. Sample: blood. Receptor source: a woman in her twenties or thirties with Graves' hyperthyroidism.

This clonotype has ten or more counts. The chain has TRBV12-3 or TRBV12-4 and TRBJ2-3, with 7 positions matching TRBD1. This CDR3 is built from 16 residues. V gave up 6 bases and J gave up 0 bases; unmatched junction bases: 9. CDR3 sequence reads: CASSRRQGPSTDTQYF. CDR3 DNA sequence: TGTGCCAGCAGCCGCCGACAGGGCCCCAGCACAGATACGCAGTATTTT.

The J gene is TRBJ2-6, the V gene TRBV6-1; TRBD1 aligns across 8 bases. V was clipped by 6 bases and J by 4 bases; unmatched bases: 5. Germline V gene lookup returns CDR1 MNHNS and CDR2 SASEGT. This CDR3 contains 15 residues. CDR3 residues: CASSWTGIGANVLTF. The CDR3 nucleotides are TGTGCCAGCAGCTGGACAGGGATAGGGGCCAACGTCCTGACTTTC.

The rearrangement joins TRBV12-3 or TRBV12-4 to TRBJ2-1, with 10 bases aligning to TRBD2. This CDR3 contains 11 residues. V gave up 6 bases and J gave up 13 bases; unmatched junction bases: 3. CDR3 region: CASRLLAGQFF. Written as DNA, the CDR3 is TGTGCCAGCAGACTACTAGCGGGACAGTTCTTC.

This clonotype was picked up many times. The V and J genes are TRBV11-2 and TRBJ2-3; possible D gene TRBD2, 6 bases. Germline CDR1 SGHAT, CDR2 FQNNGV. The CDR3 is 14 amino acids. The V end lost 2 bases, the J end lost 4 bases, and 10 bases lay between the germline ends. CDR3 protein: CASSLRPGADTQYF. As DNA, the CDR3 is TGTGCCAGCAGCTTAAGGCCGGGGGCAGATACGCAGTATTTT. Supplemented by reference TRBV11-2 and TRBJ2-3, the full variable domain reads EAGVAQSPRYKIIEKRQSVAFWCNPISGHATLYWYQQILGQGPKLLIQFQNNGVVDDSQLPKDRFSAERLKGVDSTLKIQPAKLEDSAVYLCASSLRPGADTQYFGPGTRLTVL.

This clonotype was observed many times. CDR3 nucleotide sequence: TGTGCCAGCAGTGAAGCAGGGGGACAGATTAATGAAAAACTGTTTTTT. Translation gives CASSEAGGQINEKLFF. V usage is TRBV6-1 and J usage is TRBJ1-4; TRBD1 aligns across 7 bases. This CDR3 has 16 residues. CDR1 and CDR2 (germline): MNHNS, SASEGT. Trimming at V came to 0 bases and at J to 4 bases, leaving 5 bases not matched to a gene.

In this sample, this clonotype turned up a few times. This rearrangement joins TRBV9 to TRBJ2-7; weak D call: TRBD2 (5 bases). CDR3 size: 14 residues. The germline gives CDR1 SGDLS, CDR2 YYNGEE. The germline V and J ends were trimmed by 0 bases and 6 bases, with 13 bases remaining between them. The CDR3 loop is CASSVEASIGEQYF. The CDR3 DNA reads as TGTGCCAGCAGCGTAGAGGCTAGCATCGGCGAGCAGTACTTC.

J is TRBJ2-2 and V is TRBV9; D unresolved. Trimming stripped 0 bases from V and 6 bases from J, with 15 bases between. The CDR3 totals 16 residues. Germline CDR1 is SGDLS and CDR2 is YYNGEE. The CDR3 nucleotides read TGTGCCAGCAGCGTAGAAGGTAGCTGGAGTGCCGGGGAGCTGTTTTTT. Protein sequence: CASSVEGSWSAGELFF. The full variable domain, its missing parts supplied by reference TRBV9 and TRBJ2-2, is DSGVTQTPKHLITATGQRVTLRCSPRSGDLSVYWYQQSLDQGLQFLIQYYNGEERAKGNILERFSAQQFPDLHSELNLSSLELGDSALYFCASSVEGSWSAGELFFGEGSRLTVL.

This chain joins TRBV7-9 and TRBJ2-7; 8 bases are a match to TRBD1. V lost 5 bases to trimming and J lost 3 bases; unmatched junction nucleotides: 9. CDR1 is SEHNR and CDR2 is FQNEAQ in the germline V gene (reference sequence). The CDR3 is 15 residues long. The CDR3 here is CASSPRTGHHYEQYF. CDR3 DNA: TGTGCCAGCAGCCCCCGGACAGGGCACCACTACGAGCAGTACTTC.

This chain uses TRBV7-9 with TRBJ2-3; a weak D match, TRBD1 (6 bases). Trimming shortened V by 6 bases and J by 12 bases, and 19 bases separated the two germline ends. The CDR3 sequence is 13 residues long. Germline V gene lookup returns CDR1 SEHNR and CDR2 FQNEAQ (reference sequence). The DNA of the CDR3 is TGTGCCAGCAGGGACGGACCTCAGGGGACCCAGTATTTT. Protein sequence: CASRDGPQGTQYF.

CDR3 loop: CASRGDDEKLFF. DNA of the CDR3: TGCGCCAGCAGGGGAGATGATGAAAAACTGTTTTTT. The rearrangement links TRBV5-1 to TRBJ1-4, with no clear D. This CDR3 has 12 amino acids. Trimming removed 5 bases from V and 6 bases from J, with 8 bases in between. Germline V CDR1 and CDR2: SGHRS, YFSETQ.

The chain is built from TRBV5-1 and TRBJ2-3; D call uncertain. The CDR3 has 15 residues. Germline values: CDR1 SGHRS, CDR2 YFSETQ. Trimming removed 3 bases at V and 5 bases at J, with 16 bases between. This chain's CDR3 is CASSSWALSIDTQYF. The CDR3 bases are TGCGCCAGCAGCTCTTGGGCCCTCTCTATAGATACGCAGTATTTT.

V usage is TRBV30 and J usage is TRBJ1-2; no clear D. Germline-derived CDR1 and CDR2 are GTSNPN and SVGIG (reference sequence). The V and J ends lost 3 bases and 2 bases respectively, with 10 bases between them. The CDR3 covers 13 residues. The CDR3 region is CAWRQPGNYGYTF. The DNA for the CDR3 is TGTGCCTGGAGGCAACCCGGCAACTATGGCTACACCTTC.

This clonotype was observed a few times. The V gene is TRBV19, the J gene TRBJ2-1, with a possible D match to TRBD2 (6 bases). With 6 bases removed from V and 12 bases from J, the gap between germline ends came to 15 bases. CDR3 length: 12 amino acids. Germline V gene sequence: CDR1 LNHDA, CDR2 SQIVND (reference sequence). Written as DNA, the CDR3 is TGTGCCAGTAGCCTTCCTTCGGGGGTGCAGTTCTTC. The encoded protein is CASSLPSGVQFF.

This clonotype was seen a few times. CDR3 bases: TGTGCCAGCAGTAGAAACGCCCCGGGACTAGCGACCTACGAGCAGTACTTC. This translates into CASSRNAPGLATYEQYF. The chain joins TRBV6-2 or TRBV6-3 to TRBJ2-7; TRBD2 matches 10 bases. Per the germline V gene, CDR1 is MNHEY and CDR2 is SVGEGT. The CDR3 consists of 17 residues. V shed 5 bases and J 2 bases; nucleotides not matched to a gene: 12.

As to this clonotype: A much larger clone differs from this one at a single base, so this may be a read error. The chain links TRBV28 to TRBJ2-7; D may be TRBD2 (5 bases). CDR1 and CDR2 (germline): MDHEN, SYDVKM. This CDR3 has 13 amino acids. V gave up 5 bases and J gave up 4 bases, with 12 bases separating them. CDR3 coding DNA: TGTGCCAGCAGTCCCGTTGGCGGGTACGAGCAGTACTTC. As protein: CASSPVGGYEQYF.

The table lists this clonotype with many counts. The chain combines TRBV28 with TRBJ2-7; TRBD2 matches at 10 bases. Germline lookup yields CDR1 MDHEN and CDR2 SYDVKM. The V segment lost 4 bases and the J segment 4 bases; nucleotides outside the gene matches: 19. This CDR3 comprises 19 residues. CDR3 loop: CASSSQGWAASGGAYEQYF. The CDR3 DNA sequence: TGTGCCAGCAGTTCCCAGGGGTGGGCGGCTAGCGGGGGAGCTTACGAGCAGTACTTC.

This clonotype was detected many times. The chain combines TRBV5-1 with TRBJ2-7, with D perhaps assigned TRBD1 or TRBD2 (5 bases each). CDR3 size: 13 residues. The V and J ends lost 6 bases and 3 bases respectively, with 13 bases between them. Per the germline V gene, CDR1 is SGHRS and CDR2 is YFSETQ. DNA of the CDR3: TGCGCCAGCACCGGGGACGGACACTACGAGCAGTACTTC. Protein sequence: CASTGDGHYEQYF.

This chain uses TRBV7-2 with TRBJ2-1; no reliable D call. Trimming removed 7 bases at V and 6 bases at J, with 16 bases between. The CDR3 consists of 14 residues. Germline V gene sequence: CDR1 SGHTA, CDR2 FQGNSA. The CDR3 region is CASTTGRQGNEQFF. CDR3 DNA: TGTGCCAGCACCACGGGCCGTCAAGGCAATGAGCAGTTCTTC.

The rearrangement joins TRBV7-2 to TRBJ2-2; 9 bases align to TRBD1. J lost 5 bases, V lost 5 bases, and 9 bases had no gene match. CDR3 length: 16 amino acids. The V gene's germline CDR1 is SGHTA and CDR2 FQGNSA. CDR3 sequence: CASSALGQGMTGELFF. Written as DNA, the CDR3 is TGTGCCAGCAGCGCCTTGGGACAGGGTATGACCGGGGAGCTGTTTTTT.

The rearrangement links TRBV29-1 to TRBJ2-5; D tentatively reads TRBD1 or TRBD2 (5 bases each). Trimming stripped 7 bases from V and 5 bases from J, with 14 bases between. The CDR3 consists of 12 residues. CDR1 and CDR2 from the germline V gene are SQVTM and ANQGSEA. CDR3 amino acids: CSANLGVETQYF. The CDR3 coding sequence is TGCAGCGCCAATCTGGGGGTGGAGACCCAGTACTTC.

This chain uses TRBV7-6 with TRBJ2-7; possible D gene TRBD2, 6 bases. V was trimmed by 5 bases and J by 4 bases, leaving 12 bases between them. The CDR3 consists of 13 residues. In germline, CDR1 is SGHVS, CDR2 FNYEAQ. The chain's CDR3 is CASSPGGIYEQYF. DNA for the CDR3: TGTGCCAGCAGCCCCGGCGGGATTTACGAGCAGTACTTC.

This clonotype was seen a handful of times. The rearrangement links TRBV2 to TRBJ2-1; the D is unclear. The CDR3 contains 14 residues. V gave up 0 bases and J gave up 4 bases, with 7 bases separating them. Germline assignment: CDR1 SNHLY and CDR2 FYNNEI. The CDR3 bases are TGTGCCAGCAGTGAAGCCCAGGAGTACAATGAGCAGTTCTTC. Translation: CASSEAQEYNEQFF. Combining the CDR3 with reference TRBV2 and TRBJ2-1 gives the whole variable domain EPEVTQTPSHQVTQMGQEVILRCVPISNHLYFYWYRQILGQKVEFLVSFYNNEISEKSEIFDDQFSVERPDGSNFTLKIRSTKLEDSAMYFCASSEAQEYNEQFFGPGTRLTVL.

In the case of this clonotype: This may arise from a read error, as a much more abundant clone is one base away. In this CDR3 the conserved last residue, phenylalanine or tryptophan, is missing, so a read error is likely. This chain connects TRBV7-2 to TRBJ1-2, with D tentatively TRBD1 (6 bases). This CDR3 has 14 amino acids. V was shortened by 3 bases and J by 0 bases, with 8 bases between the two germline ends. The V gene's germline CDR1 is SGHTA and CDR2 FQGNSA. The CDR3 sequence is CASSFGGANYGYTC. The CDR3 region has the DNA TGTGCCAGCAGCTTTGGGGGCGCTAACTATGGCTACACCTGC.

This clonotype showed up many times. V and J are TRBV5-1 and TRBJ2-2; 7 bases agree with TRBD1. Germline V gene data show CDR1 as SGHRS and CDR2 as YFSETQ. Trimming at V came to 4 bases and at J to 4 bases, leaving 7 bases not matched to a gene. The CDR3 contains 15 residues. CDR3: CASSEGARFTGELFF. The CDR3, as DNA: TGCGCCAGCAGCGAGGGGGCTCGGTTCACCGGGGAGCTGTTTTTT. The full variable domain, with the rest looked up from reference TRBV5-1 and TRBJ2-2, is KAGVTQTPRYLIKTRGQQVTLSCSPISGHRSVSWYQQTPGQGLQFLFEYFSETQRNKGNFPGRFSGRQFSNSRSEMNVSTLELGDSALYLCASSEGARFTGELFFGEGSRLTVL.

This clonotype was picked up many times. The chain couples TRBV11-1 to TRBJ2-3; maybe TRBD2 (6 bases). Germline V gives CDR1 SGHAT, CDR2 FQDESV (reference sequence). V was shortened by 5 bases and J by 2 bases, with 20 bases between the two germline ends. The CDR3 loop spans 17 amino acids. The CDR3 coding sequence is TGTGCCAGCAGCCCAAGTAGTGGGAGGCTCGTCACAGATACGCAGTATTTT. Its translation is CASSPSSGRLVTDTQYF.

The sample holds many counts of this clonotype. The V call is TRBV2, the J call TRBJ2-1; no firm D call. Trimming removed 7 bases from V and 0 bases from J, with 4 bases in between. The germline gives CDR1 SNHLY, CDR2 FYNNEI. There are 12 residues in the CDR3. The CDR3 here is CASKGSYNEQFF. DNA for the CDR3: TGTGCCAGCAAGGGCTCCTACAATGAGCAGTTCTTC.

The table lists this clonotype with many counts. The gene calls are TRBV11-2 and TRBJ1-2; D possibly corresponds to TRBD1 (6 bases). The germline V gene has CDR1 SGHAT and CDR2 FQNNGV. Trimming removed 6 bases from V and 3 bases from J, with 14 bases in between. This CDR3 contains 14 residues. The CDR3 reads CASSPSGGHYGYTF. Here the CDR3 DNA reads TGTGCCAGCAGTCCCTCGGGGGGGCACTATGGCTACACCTTC.

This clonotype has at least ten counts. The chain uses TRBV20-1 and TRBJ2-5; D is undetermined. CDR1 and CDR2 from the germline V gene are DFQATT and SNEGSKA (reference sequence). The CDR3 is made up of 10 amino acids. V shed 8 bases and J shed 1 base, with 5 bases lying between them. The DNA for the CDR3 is TGCAGTCCGAGCCAAGAGACCCAGTACTTC. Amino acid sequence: CSPSQETQYF.

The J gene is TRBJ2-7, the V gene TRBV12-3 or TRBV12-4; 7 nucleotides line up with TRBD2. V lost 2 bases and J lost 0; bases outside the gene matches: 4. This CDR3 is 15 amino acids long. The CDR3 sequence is CASSLIAGASYEQYF. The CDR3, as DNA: TGTGCCAGCAGTTTAATAGCGGGTGCCTCCTACGAGCAGTACTTC.

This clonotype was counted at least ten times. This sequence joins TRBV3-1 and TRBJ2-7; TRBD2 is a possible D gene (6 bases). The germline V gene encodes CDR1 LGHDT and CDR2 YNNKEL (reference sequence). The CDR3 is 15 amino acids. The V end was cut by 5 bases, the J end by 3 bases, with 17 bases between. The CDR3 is CASSSTGRAVYEQYF. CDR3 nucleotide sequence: TGTGCCAGCAGCTCGACCGGGAGAGCCGTCTACGAGCAGTACTTC.

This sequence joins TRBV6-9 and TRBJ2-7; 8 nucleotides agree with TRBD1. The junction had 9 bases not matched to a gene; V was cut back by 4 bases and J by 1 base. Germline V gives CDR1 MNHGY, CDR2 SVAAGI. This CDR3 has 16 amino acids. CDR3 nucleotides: TGTGCCAGCAGTTTTGGAGGACAGGGTCGGTCCTACGAGCAGTACTTC. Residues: CASSFGGQGRSYEQYF.